This T cell receptor (beta chain) was found in a study of CD8 T cells in ankylosing spondylitis. Using its own MiXCR run on the 5' RACE reads, TCRdb lists one record per CDR3 protein. The repertoire holds 150,000 to 200,000 distinct CDR3 sequences, with 10% to 15% as singletons. Unmatched junction bases numbered 6, after V lost 4 bases and J lost 2 bases. The CDR3 spans 15 residues. The germline V gene has CDR1 SGHRS and CDR2 YFSETQ. This clonotype was seen repeatedly, ten times or more. Sequencing was performed on blood, either unsorted or a sorted T cell fraction (not recorded which). The source is a female donor with ankylosing spondylitis or in good health (not recorded which). This rearrangement joins TRBV5-1 to TRBJ2-7; 10 bases are shared with TRBD2. In DNA, the CDR3 is TGCGCCAGCAGCCCCGGGACTAGCGTCACCTACGAGCAGTACTTC. Its translation: CASSPGTSVTYEQYF.